The 12 T cell receptor beta chains in this list originate from one sample, sequenced in a study of cytomegalovirus exposure and HLA in healthy donors. It was with 60 Vbeta and 13 Jbeta primers that the PCR ran. Sequencing was performed with immunoSEQ multiplex PCR; in TCRdb, only in-frame clones are kept and a portion is missing. The repertoire includes tens of thousands of clones, around 80% of them detected once, and around 5.9% sits in the top ten. Material: PBMCs. All receptors derive from a male donor in good health and CMV-seronegative.

The chain is built from TRBV11-2 and TRBJ1-2; 8 bases align to TRBD1. Germline CDR1 SGHAT, CDR2 FQNNGV. Losses at the gene ends were 2 bases for V and 4 bases for J; bases not matched to a gene: 6. CDR3 length: 15 residues. The CDR3 region is CASSLSSGQGYGYTF. CDR3 bases: TGTGCCAGCAGCTTAAGTAGTGGACAGGGCTATGGCTACACCTTC.

This chain links TRBV7-9 with TRBJ1-1, with 8 bases fitting TRBD1. Germline lookup yields CDR1 SEHNR and CDR2 FQNEAQ (reference sequence). The junction had 6 bases not matched to a gene; V was cut back by 4 bases and J by 2 bases. CDR3 size: 15 residues. This CDR3 is CASSSRQGANTEAFF. As DNA, the CDR3 is TGTGCCAGCAGCTCACGCCAGGGGGCCAACACTGAAGCTTTCTTT. The variable domain in full, completed from reference TRBV7-9 and TRBJ1-1, reads DTGVSQNPRHKITKRGQNVTFRCDPISEHNRLYWYRQTLGQGPEFLTYFQNEAQLEKSRLLSDRFSAERPKGSFSTLEIQRTEQGDSAMYLCASSSRQGANTEAFFGQGTRLTVV.

This rearrangement joins TRBV19 to TRBJ2-3; the match to TRBD1 covers 7 bases. Germline V gene lookup returns CDR1 LNHDA and CDR2 SQIVND (reference sequence). Unmatched junction bases numbered 7, after V lost 9 bases and J lost 4 bases. The CDR3 has 13 amino acids. The CDR3 DNA reads as TGTGCCAGCTCACAGGGGCGCCCAGATACGCAGTATTTT. It yields the protein CASSQGRPDTQYF.

The chain links TRBV5-6 to TRBJ1-6; D unresolved. CDR1 and CDR2 from the germline V gene are SGHDT and YYEEEE. Between the trimmed V and J ends, which lost 4 bases and 6 bases, there was a span of 8 bases. This CDR3 is 13 amino acids long. The CDR3 reads CASSRVANSPLHF. The CDR3 region has the DNA TGTGCCAGCAGCCGGGTCGCTAATTCACCCCTCCACTTT.

V usage is TRBV4-3 and J usage is TRBJ1-6; 9 nucleotides align to TRBD1. The germline V gene encodes CDR1 LGHNA and CDR2 YSLEER. After removal of 0 bases from V and 8 bases from J, the junction contained 5 bases not matched to a gene. The CDR3 covers 16 residues. CDR3 nucleotide sequence: TGCGCCAGCAGCCAAGATATCGGGACAGGGTATTCACCCCTCCACTTT. Protein sequence: CASSQDIGTGYSPLHF.

The chain is built from TRBV7-2 and TRBJ1-2; 7 nucleotides align to TRBD1. Germline CDR1 SGHTA, CDR2 FQGNSA. The CDR3 sequence is 15 residues long. J was trimmed by 0 bases and V by 2 bases; bases with no gene match: 3. CDR3 loop: CASSLPQGANYGYTF. Here the CDR3 DNA reads TGTGCCAGCAGCTTACCGCAGGGGGCTAACTATGGCTACACCTTC.

V gene TRBV2 combines with J gene TRBJ1-2; 7 bases are shared with TRBD1. This CDR3 is 13 amino acids long. Germline trimming cut 4 bases from V and 8 bases from J; bases unmatched to any gene: 7. Per the germline V gene, CDR1 is SNHLY and CDR2 is FYNNEI. CDR3 protein: CASSGPNRGGYTF. CDR3 bases: TGTGCCAGCAGTGGCCCCAACAGGGGCGGCTACACCTTC.

The chain combines TRBV6-5 with TRBJ1-1, with unresolved D. Trimming took 0 bases from V and 4 from J, leaving 9 bases between them. Germline V gene sequence: CDR1 MNHEY, CDR2 SVGAGI. The CDR3 runs to 14 residues. The CDR3 DNA follows: TGTGCCAGCAGTTACTCCGCTGAGGGCACTGAAGCTTTCTTT. Its translation is CASSYSAEGTEAFF.

This clone was detected only a few times. The V call is TRBV18, the J call TRBJ2-7, with 8 bases identical to TRBD1. Germline V gene data show CDR1 as KGHSH and CDR2 as LQKENI. The CDR3 totals 13 residues. The junction had 1 base not matched to a gene; V was cut back by 3 bases and J by 3 bases. The CDR3 loop reads CASSPGQDYEQYF. CDR3 sequence (DNA): TGTGCCAGCTCACCGGGACAGGACTACGAGCAGTACTTC.

The genes are TRBV5-1 and TRBJ1-2, with D possibly being TRBD1 (5 bases). This CDR3 is 14 amino acids long. The ends were cut back, 3 bases at V and 4 bases at J, with 13 bases in the middle. From germline, CDR1 is SGHRS and CDR2 YFSETQ. For the CDR3, the DNA is TGCGCCAGCAGCTCAGACAGTCCTGGCTATGGCTACACCTTC. This sequence encodes CASSSDSPGYGYTF.

This chain joins TRBV4-3 and TRBJ2-5; TRBD1 matches at 7 bases. J was trimmed by 7 bases and V by 0 bases; bases with no gene match: 11. The germline CDR1 and CDR2 sequences are LGHNA and YSLEER. The CDR3 consists of 16 residues. The CDR3 DNA reads TGCGCCAGCAGCCAAGATCTAGGGACAGCCTTTGGGACCCAGTACTTC. Its translation: CASSQDLGTAFGTQYF.

This clone has only a few counts. This CDR3 is CASSDRGLAGVEQFF. CDR3 DNA: TGTGCCAGCAGTGATCGGGGACTAGCGGGGGTAGAGCAGTTCTTC. V gene TRBV6-1 combines with J gene TRBJ2-1; 14 nucleotides agree with TRBD2. V shed 3 bases, J shed 10 bases, and the junction held 5 bases outside the gene matches. The CDR3 is 15 residues long. Per germline, CDR1 MNHNS and CDR2 SASEGT.